The 5 T cell receptor beta chains reported below all come from one sample, sequenced in a study of T cell responses to AZD1222 COVID-19 vaccine. Assay used: immunoSEQ multiplex PCR; TCRdb lists only in-frame clones, some missing. The sample yields some 180,000 clones, 85% to 95% seen once. Sequences were derived from peripheral blood, sampled 28 days after the second dose of the MenACWY control vaccine. All receptors derive from an adult who received the MenACWY meningococcal vaccine as a control.

The chain couples TRBV7-2 to TRBJ2-7, with 7 bases lining up with TRBD2. J lost 1 base, V lost 5 bases, and 11 bases had no gene match. The CDR3 contains 16 residues. Germline V CDR1 and CDR2: SGHTA, FQGNSA. The CDR3 DNA reads as TGTGCCAGCAGCCCTGAGTGGCGGGGGACTTCCTACGAGCAGTACTTC. This translates into CASSPEWRGTSYEQYF.

This clone has only a few counts. The chain carries TRBV3-1 (or the pseudogene TRBV3-2) and TRBJ2-5, with D maybe TRBD2 (5 bases). The length of the CDR3 is 18 residues. Trimming took 1 base from V and 1 from J, leaving 19 bases between them. In germline, CDR1 is LGHDT, CDR2 YNNKEL (reference sequence). The chain's CDR3 is CASSQGRLRVARQETQYF. The DNA of the CDR3 is TGTGCCAGCAGCCAAGGGAGGCTGAGGGTAGCACGCCAAGAGACCCAGTACTTC.

The chain joins TRBV6-5 to TRBJ1-1; no clear D. Germline V gives CDR1 MNHEY, CDR2 SVGAGI. The CDR3 loop spans 13 amino acids. Trimming removed 8 bases at V and 1 base at J, with 11 bases between. The CDR3 DNA follows: TGTGCCAGCGGCTCCAGAGGGAACACTGAAGCTTTCTTT. This gives the protein CASGSRGNTEAFF.

This clone showed up just a few times. V usage is TRBV11-2 and J usage is TRBJ2-1, with 13 bases matching TRBD2. The ends lost 2 bases at V and 10 bases at J; junction bases unmatched: 5. Germline assignment: CDR1 SGHAT and CDR2 FQNNGV. The CDR3 sequence is 15 residues long. The CDR3 region is CASSLQLAGGLEQFF. CDR3 bases: TGTGCCAGCAGCTTACAACTAGCGGGGGGGTTAGAGCAGTTCTTC. Based on the CDR3 plus reference TRBV11-2 and TRBJ2-1, the full variable domain is EAGVAQSPRYKIIEKRQSVAFWCNPISGHATLYWYQQILGQGPKLLIQFQNNGVVDDSQLPKDRFSAERLKGVDSTLKIQPAKLEDSAVYLCASSLQLAGGLEQFFGPGTRLTVL.

This rearrangement joins TRBV7-9 to TRBJ1-3, with 8 bases identical to TRBD1. The CDR3 is 16 residues long. Trimming took 3 bases from V and 0 from J; bases not matched to a gene: 4. Germline V gene lookup returns CDR1 SEHNR and CDR2 FQNEAQ (reference sequence). CDR3: CASSFSGQGSGNTIYF. The CDR3 nucleotides read TGTGCCAGCAGCTTTTCCGGACAGGGCTCTGGAAACACCATATATTTT.